The 32 T cell receptor beta chains below come from one sample, sequenced in a study of blood T cells in healthy people across ages. A second PCR of 7 to 11 cycles used a sample-barcoded 5' primer and a J-beta primer mix. In TCRdb, the 5' RACE reads were re-called with MiXCR into one record per CDR3 protein. This sample yields more than 800,000 distinct CDR3 sequences, of which over 35% are seen a single time; 15% to 20% belongs to the top ten. Sequences were obtained from blood. Source of these receptors: a woman aged 60-75 years in good health.

This clonotype appeared a few times. The rearrangement links TRBV4-2 to TRBJ2-7; D remains unclear. The CDR3 covers 15 residues. Germline V gene lookup returns CDR1 LGHNA and CDR2 YNFKEQ. V lost 6 bases and J 3 bases, leaving 18 bases between the germline ends. CDR3 residues: CASRSEVATVYEQYF. The CDR3 DNA reads as TGTGCCAGCAGATCCGAGGTGGCAACAGTCTACGAGCAGTACTTC.

This rearrangement joins TRBV29-1 to TRBJ1-5, with 7 bases that match TRBD1. Germline-derived CDR1 and CDR2 are SQVTM and ANQGSEA. V trimming: 6 bases; J trimming: 0 bases; junction bases outside the gene matches: 8. The CDR3 runs 15 residues. CDR3 coding DNA: TGCAGCGTAATACCAGGGGGGTATAGCAATCAGCCCCAGCATTTT. This translates into CSVIPGGYSNQPQHF.

Only a few counts were recorded for this clonotype. The V and J genes are TRBV20-1 and TRBJ2-5, with D possibly TRBD2 on 6 matching bases. V was pared by 0 bases and J by 11 bases, with 28 bases between. The CDR3 consists of 17 residues. Germline loops: CDR1 DFQATT, CDR2 SNEGSKA (reference sequence). CDR3 in amino acids: CSARDELPGGTRVEQYF. In nucleotides, the CDR3 is TGCAGTGCTAGAGACGAACTTCCAGGCGGGACTCGGGTGGAGCAGTACTTC.

This clonotype showed up just a few times. For the CDR3, the DNA is TGCAGCGTGGGACGGACTAGCGGGATATCTTCCTACAATGAGCAGTTCTTC. Translation gives CSVGRTSGISSYNEQFF. This sequence joins TRBV29-1 and TRBJ2-1; 12 bases are shared with TRBD2. From germline, CDR1 is SQVTM and CDR2 ANQGSEA. Trimming at V came to 6 bases and at J to 1 base, leaving 10 bases not matched to a gene. This CDR3 is built from 17 residues.

The rearrangement joins TRBV11-1 to TRBJ2-3; D not certain. The CDR3 sequence is 15 residues long. V lost 1 base and J 4 bases, leaving 12 bases between the germline ends. Germline-derived CDR1 and CDR2 are SGHAT and FQDESV (reference sequence). The CDR3 reads CASSLGPRSADTQYF. The CDR3 nucleotides read TGTGCCAGCAGCTTAGGCCCTCGATCGGCAGATACGCAGTATTTT.

The sample holds a few counts of this clonotype. The chain combines TRBV3-1 with TRBJ1-4; unclear D gene. V was clipped by 1 base and J by 7 bases, with 16 bases between them. Germline V gene sequence: CDR1 LGHDT, CDR2 YNNKEL (reference sequence). The CDR3 consists of 16 residues. The CDR3 region is CASSQATVKGLEKLFF. CDR3 nucleotide sequence: TGTGCCAGCAGCCAAGCCACAGTGAAAGGCCTTGAAAAACTGTTTTTT.

J is TRBJ2-7 and V is TRBV29-1; D gene unclear. The CDR3 totals 10 residues. CDR1 SQVTM and CDR2 ANQGSEA come from the germline V gene. Trimming cost V 6 bases and J 7 bases, with 10 bases left between them. For the CDR3, the DNA is TGCAGCGTAGCGATCAATGAGCAGTACTTC. Translating gives CSVAINEQYF.

The chain uses TRBV20-1 and TRBJ1-5, with TRBD1 matching 8 bases. The CDR3 has 15 residues. The V and J ends lost 6 bases and 2 bases, in that order; junction bases with no gene match: 9. CDR1 is DFQATT, CDR2 SNEGSKA, per germline (reference sequence). The CDR3 region has the DNA TGCAGTGCCAGGAGCAGGGGGCGCGGCAATCAGCCCCAGCATTTT. Its protein is CSARSRGRGNQPQHF.

This clonotype was counted a single time. The genes are TRBV20-1 and TRBJ2-7; 7 nucleotides line up with TRBD2. Germline assignment: CDR1 DFQATT and CDR2 SNEGSKA (reference sequence). Losses at the gene ends were 1 base for V and 2 bases for J; bases not matched to a gene: 17. CDR3 size: 18 residues. The CDR3 DNA follows: TGCAGTGCTAGAGCACACCCCGTAGGAGGACTAGGTCCCTACGAGCAGTACTTC. This encodes CSARAHPVGGLGPYEQYF.

V usage is TRBV25-1 and J usage is TRBJ2-7; D gene unclear. With 9 bases removed from V and 2 bases from J, the gap between germline ends came to 8 bases. This CDR3 contains 11 residues. The germline CDR1 and CDR2 sequences are MGHDK and SYGVNS. CDR3 residues: CASPIAYEQYF. CDR3 in DNA: TGTGCCAGTCCAATCGCCTACGAGCAGTACTTC.

This clonotype was seen only a few times. The chain combines TRBV12-5 with TRBJ2-3; 7 bases agree with TRBD1. The CDR3 length is 16 residues. With V trimmed by 3 bases and J by 5 bases, 11 bases remained unmatched. From germline, CDR1 is LGHNT and CDR2 FRNRAP. The CDR3 DNA reads as TGTGCTAGTGGTTTCCCGGCCGGGACAGAAAAAGATACGCAGTATTTT. Residues: CASGFPAGTEKDTQYF.

The V and J genes are TRBV30 and TRBJ2-1; D may be TRBD1 or TRBD2 (5 bases each). The CDR3 spans 14 residues. The germline gives CDR1 GTSNPN, CDR2 SVGIG (reference sequence). V shed 2 bases and J shed 5 bases, with 13 bases lying between them. The CDR3 bases are TGTGCCTGGAGTCGAACGGGACGTAACAATGAGCAGTTCTTC. Translation gives CAWSRTGRNNEQFF. Based on the CDR3 plus reference TRBV30 and TRBJ2-1, the full variable domain is SQTIHQWPATLVQPVGSPLSLECTVEGTSNPNLYWYRQAAGRGLQLLFYSVGIGQISSEVPQNLSASRPQDRQFILSSKKLLLSDSGFYLCAWSRTGRNNEQFFGPGTRLTVL.

This clonotype has at least ten counts. This sequence joins TRBV28 and TRBJ2-7; TRBD1 agrees at 10 bases. The CDR3 is made up of 16 amino acids. Germline trimming cut 4 bases from V and 7 bases from J; bases unmatched to any gene: 13. Germline CDR1 is MDHEN and CDR2 is SYDVKM. CDR3 loop: CASSSTGQGYPGEQYF. The CDR3 DNA follows: TGTGCCAGCAGTTCGACGGGACAGGGGTACCCGGGGGAGCAGTACTTC.

This clonotype was counted a few times. The CDR3 bases are TGCGCCAGCAGCTTGGAAGGGACAGGGATTGCGGAGACCCAGTACTTC. This translates into CASSLEGTGIAETQYF. The chain has TRBV5-1 and TRBJ2-5, with TRBD1 matching over 9 bases. Germline V gene sequence: CDR1 SGHRS, CDR2 YFSETQ. The CDR3 spans 16 residues. Trimming removed 0 bases from V and 5 bases from J; junction bases left unmatched: 8. Variable domain in full (rest from reference TRBV5-1 and TRBJ2-5): KAGVTQTPRYLIKTRGQQVTLSCSPISGHRSVSWYQQTPGQGLQFLFEYFSETQRNKGNFPGRFSGRQFSNSRSEMNVSTLELGDSALYLCASSLEGTGIAETQYFGPGTRLLVL.

J is TRBJ2-5 and V is TRBV7-9, with D possibly TRBD1 on 5 matching bases. Germline CDR1 and CDR2: SEHNR and FQNEAQ (reference sequence). V lost 1 base to trimming and J lost 5 bases, with 11 bases between them. The CDR3 loop spans 14 amino acids. DNA of the CDR3: TGTGCCAGCAGCTTAGGACAGCTAGGGGAGACCCAGTACTTC. This codes for CASSLGQLGETQYF.

The rearrangement uses TRBV6-5 and TRBJ1-2; D is ambiguous. Germline V CDR1 and CDR2: MNHEY, SVGAGI. The V end lost 7 bases, the J end lost 8 bases, and 14 bases lay between the germline ends. CDR3 length: 12 amino acids. CDR3 DNA sequence: TGTGCCAGCAATAGACCTGAGGGAGGCTACACCTTC. Its protein product is CASNRPEGGYTF.

The genes are TRBV2 and TRBJ2-5; weak D call: TRBD1 (5 bases). Looked up from germline, CDR1 is SNHLY and CDR2 is FYNNEI. V lost 1 base and J 3 bases, leaving 15 bases between the germline ends. The CDR3 contains 16 residues. CDR3 bases: TGTGCCAGCAGTGAAGACTTTGGGGCAGGGAAAGAGACCCAGTACTTC. Protein sequence: CASSEDFGAGKETQYF.

This chain uses TRBV11-2 with TRBJ2-5; TRBD2 matches 10 bases. V trimming: 2 bases; J trimming: 11 bases; junction bases outside the gene matches: 14. The CDR3 is made up of 16 amino acids. Germline V CDR1 and CDR2: SGHAT, FQNNGV. CDR3 residues: CASSLLLAGVYNEQYF. CDR3 coding DNA: TGTGCCAGCAGCTTACTCCTAGCGGGAGTTTACAATGAGCAGTACTTC.

The rearrangement links TRBV20-1 to TRBJ1-6, with unresolved D. This CDR3 contains 12 residues. V lost 2 bases, J lost 8 bases, and 7 bases lay in between. CDR1 and CDR2 from the germline V gene are DFQATT and SNEGSKA (reference sequence). For the CDR3, the DNA is TGCAGTGCTAGAACCAATGATTCACCCCTCCACTTT. Protein product: CSARTNDSPLHF.

This clonotype has ten or more counts. The chain has TRBV12-3 or TRBV12-4 and TRBJ2-3, with 7 bases aligning to TRBD2. This CDR3 is built from 14 residues. Trimming took 6 bases from V and 0 from J; bases not matched to a gene: 3. CDR3 loop: CASSTGGSTDTQYF. The CDR3 DNA is TGTGCCAGCAGCACGGGAGGAAGCACAGATACGCAGTATTTT.

The J gene is TRBJ2-3, the V gene TRBV5-6; 11 nucleotides align to TRBD2. The J segment lost 0 bases and the V segment lost 4 bases, leaving 7 bases of the junction unmatched. The CDR3 loop spans 17 amino acids. In germline, CDR1 is SGHDT, CDR2 YYEEEE. The CDR3 DNA follows: TGTGCCAGCAGCGGAACGGGACTAGCGGAGAGCACAGATACGCAGTATTTT. Translation: CASSGTGLAESTDTQYF.

This clonotype appeared a few times. The V gene is TRBV25-1, the J gene TRBJ2-7; the D gene is possibly TRBD1 (6 bases). Germline V gene sequence: CDR1 MGHDK, CDR2 SYGVNS. V was pared by 6 bases and J by 2 bases, with 14 bases between. There are 14 residues in the CDR3. The CDR3 loop is CASRAETGTYEQYF. CDR3 DNA sequence: TGTGCCAGCAGGGCAGAGACAGGTACCTACGAGCAGTACTTC.

In its sample, this clonotype was seen a few times. J is TRBJ2-3 and V is TRBV20-1; 9 bases map to TRBD2. The germline gives CDR1 DFQATT, CDR2 SNEGSKA (reference sequence). The V gene end was trimmed by 6 bases and the J gene end by 5 bases; junction bases not matched to a gene: 15. This CDR3 is built from 16 residues. The CDR3 loop reads CSANVGALAGRDTQYF. In nucleotides, the CDR3 is TGCAGTGCAAACGTCGGGGCTCTAGCGGGAAGAGATACGCAGTATTTT.

This clonotype has a count of ten or more. The CDR3 loop is CSARDEREGRFF. The CDR3 nucleotides read TGCAGTGCTAGGGACGAGCGGGAGGGGAGGTTCTTC. The V call is TRBV20-1, the J call TRBJ2-1; 10 bases match TRBD2. CDR1 and CDR2 from the germline V gene are DFQATT and SNEGSKA (reference sequence). The CDR3 runs 12 residues. The J segment lost 15 bases and the V segment lost 3 bases, leaving 8 bases of the junction unmatched.

The gene calls are TRBV6-5 and TRBJ2-1; possible D gene TRBD1, 6 bases. The CDR3 contains 12 residues. Germline V gene lookup returns CDR1 MNHEY and CDR2 SVGAGI. The CDR3 sequence is CSTGLLNNEQFF. In nucleotides, the CDR3 is TGTTCAACAGGGTTGCTGAACAATGAGCAGTTCTTC.

The V gene is TRBV27, the J gene TRBJ1-1; TRBD1 aligns across 7 bases. CDR1 and CDR2 from the germline V gene are MNHEY and SMNVEV (reference sequence). V lost 6 bases to trimming and J lost 5 bases; unmatched junction nucleotides: 12. The CDR3 is made up of 15 amino acids. CDR3 DNA sequence: TGTGCCAGCAGAGACAGGGTAAGTGCGGCGACTGAAGCTTTCTTT. Translation: CASRDRVSAATEAFF.

This chain uses TRBV20-1 with TRBJ2-3, with 11 positions matching TRBD2. Germline lookup yields CDR1 DFQATT and CDR2 SNEGSKA (reference sequence). The CDR3 runs 15 residues. V was pared by 4 bases and J by 3 bases, with 6 bases of the junction left unmatched. CDR3 DNA sequence: TGCAGTGCTACTTCGGGACTAGCGGTAACAGATACGCAGTATTTT. Its protein product is CSATSGLAVTDTQYF.

This clonotype was observed a handful of times. The V call is TRBV29-1, the J call TRBJ2-7, with D tentatively TRBD1 (6 bases). Deletions cut 1 base from V and 5 bases from J, with 15 bases between. The CDR3 contains 14 residues. Germline V gene lookup returns CDR1 SQVTM and CDR2 ANQGSEA. The CDR3 sequence: CSVEGQDRTNEQYF. CDR3 DNA sequence: TGCAGCGTTGAAGGCCAGGACAGAACCAACGAGCAGTACTTC.

Worth noting for this clonotype: One end of the junction does not line up with germline, which may come from a read error. V gene TRBV12-3 or TRBV12-4 combines with J gene TRBJ1-2, with D perhaps matching TRBD1 (5 bases). CDR3 size: 17 residues. CDR3 amino acids: CAGRRVGVAALNYGYTF. The DNA of the CDR3 is TGTGCCGGCAGGAGGGTGGGGGTTGCGGCACTTAACTATGGCTACACCTTC.

Here the CDR3 DNA reads TGTGCCAGCAGTTTCAAAACAGTTAATTCACCCCTCCACTTT. Its translation is CASSFKTVNSPLHF. The gene calls are TRBV12-3 or TRBV12-4 and TRBJ1-6, with D unresolved. The germline V and J ends were trimmed by 3 bases and 6 bases, with 9 bases remaining between them. The CDR3 has 14 amino acids.

This sequence joins TRBV13 and TRBJ2-1; D gene uncertain. TRBJ2-7 matches the DNA end more closely, so the J call is doubtful. The germline V gene has CDR1 PRHDT and CDR2 FYEKMQ (reference sequence). The CDR3 has 13 amino acids. The CDR3, as DNA: TGTGCCAGCAGCTTGAGCTCCTACAATGAGCAGTACTTC. Amino acids: CASSLSSYNEQYF.

This clonotype came up a few times. The chain combines TRBV2 with TRBJ2-3; D is undetermined. The CDR3 runs to 13 residues. In germline, CDR1 is SNHLY, CDR2 FYNNEI. The V end lost 6 bases, the J end lost 0 bases, and 7 bases lay between the germline ends. CDR3 sequence: CASSWSSTDTQYF. In nucleotides, the CDR3 is TGTGCCAGCAGCTGGTCTAGCACAGATACGCAGTATTTT.